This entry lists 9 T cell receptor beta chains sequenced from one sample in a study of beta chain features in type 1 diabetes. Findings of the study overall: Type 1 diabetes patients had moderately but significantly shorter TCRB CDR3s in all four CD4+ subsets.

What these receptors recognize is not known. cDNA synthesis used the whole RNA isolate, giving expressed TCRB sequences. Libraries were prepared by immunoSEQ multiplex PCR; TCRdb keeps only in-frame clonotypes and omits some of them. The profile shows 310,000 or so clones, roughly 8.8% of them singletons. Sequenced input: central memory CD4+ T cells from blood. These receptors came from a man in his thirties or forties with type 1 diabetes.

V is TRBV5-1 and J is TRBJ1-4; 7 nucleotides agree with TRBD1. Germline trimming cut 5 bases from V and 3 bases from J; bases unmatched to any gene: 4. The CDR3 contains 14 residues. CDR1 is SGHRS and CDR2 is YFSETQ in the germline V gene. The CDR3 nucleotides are TGCGCCAGCAGTTCACAGGGGTCTAATGAAAAACTGTTTTTT. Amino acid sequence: CASSSQGSNEKLFF.

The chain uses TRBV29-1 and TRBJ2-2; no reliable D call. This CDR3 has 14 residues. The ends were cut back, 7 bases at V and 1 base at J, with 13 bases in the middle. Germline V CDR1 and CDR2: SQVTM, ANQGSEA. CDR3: CSARFPENTGELFF. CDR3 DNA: TGCAGCGCCCGATTTCCGGAGAACACCGGGGAGCTGTTTTTT.

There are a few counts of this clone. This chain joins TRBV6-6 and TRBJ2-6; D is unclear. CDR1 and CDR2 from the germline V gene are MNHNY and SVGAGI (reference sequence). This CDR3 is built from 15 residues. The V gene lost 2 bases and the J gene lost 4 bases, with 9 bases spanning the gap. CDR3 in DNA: TGTGCCAGCAGTTACGGCGCGTGGGGGGCCAACGTCCTGACTTTC. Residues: CASSYGAWGANVLTF.

CDR3 in DNA: TGTGCCAGCAGCCCCCCCTCTAATGAAAAACTGTTTTTT. Translating gives CASSPPSNEKLFF. The chain carries TRBV7-9 and TRBJ1-4; D unclear. This CDR3 is built from 13 residues. The V and J ends lost 5 bases and 3 bases respectively, with 7 bases between them. Germline CDR1 reads SEHNR; CDR2 reads FQNEAQ (reference sequence).

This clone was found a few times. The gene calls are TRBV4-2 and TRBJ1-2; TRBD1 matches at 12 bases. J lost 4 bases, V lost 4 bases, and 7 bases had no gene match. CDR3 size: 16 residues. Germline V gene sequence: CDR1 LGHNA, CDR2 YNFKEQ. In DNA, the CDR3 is TGTGCCAGCAGCCCGGGACAGGGGGCGCTAATCTATGGCTACACCTTC. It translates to CASSPGQGALIYGYTF.

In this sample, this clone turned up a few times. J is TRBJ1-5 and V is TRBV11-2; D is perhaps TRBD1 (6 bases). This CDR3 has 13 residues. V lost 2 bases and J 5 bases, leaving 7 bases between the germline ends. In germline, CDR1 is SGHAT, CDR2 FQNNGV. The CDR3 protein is CASSLSGDQPQHF. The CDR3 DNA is TGTGCCAGCAGCTTATCAGGGGATCAGCCCCAGCATTTT.

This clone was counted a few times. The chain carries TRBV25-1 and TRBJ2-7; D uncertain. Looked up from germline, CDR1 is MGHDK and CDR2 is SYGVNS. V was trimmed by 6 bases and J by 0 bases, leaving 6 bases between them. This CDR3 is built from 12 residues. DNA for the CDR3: TGTGCCAGCAGCCGGGCCTCCTACGAGCAGTACTTC. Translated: CASSRASYEQYF.

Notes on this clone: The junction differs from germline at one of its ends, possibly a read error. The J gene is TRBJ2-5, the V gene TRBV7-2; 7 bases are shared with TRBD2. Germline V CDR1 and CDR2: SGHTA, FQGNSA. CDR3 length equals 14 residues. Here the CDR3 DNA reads TGTGCCAGCAGCCTAGCGGCGAGGGCGGAGACCCAGTACTTC. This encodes CASSLAARAETQYF.

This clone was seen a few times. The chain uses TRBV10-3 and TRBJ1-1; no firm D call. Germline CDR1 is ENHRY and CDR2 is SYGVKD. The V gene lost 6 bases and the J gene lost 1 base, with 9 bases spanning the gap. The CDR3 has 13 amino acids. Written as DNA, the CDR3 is TGTGCCATCAGACCGGGCCCGAACACTGAAGCTTTCTTT. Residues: CAIRPGPNTEAFF.